Listed here is a single T cell receptor (beta chain). Time point meaning: pretreatment peripheral blood. Each patient presented with locally advanced or metastatic urothelial carcinoma. The data originate from a study of PD-L1 blockade in urothelial cancer. Looking at the study overall: At 3 weeks after treatment start (second dose) and again at 6 weeks, blood was analyzed.

Method: immunoSEQ multiplex PCR; TCRdb's copy keeps in-frame clones and lacks some. The sample has 15,000 to 20,000 clones, approximately 89% seen once. Germline V gene data show CDR1 as SGHDT and CDR2 as YYEEEE. Trimming took 4 bases from V and 4 from J, leaving 16 bases between them. CDR3 size: 15 residues. Material: PBMCs, obtained around atezolizumab (anti-PD-L1) treatment. The receptor was derived from a man between 65 and 80 years old with urothelial cancer. This rearrangement joins TRBV5-6 to TRBJ2-3, with D perhaps matching TRBD1 (6 bases). CDR3 region: CASSRRPQGSDTQYF. In DNA form, the CDR3 reads TGTGCCAGCAGCCGCCGACCACAGGGTTCAGATACGCAGTATTTT.